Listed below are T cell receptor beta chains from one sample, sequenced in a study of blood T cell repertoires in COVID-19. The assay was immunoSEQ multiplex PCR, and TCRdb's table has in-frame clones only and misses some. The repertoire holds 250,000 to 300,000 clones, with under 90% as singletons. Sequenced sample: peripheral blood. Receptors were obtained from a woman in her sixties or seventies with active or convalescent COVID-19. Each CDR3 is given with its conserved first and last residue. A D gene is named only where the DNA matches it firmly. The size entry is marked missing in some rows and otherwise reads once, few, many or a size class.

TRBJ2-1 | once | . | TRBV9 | TGTGCCAGCAGCGTAGCGGGGGAGGAGTATGAGCAGTTCTTC | CASSVAGEEYEQFF
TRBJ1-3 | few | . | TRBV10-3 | TGTGCCATCAGTCAGGCCCTAAAGCAGACCGGGGTCACCATATATTTT | CAISQALKQTGVTIYF
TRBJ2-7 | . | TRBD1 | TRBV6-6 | TGTGCCAGCAGTATAAGGGGGCACCCCTCTTCCTACGAGCAGTACTTC | CASSIRGHPSSYEQYF
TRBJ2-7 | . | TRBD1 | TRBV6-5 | TGTGCCAGCAGTTATCAACAGGGGTACGAGCAGTACTTC | CASSYQQGYEQYF
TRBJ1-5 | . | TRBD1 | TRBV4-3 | TGCGCCAGCAGCCAAGACCTTACAGGGGGTTGGCCCCAGCATTTT | CASSQDLTGGWPQHF
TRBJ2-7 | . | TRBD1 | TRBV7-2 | TGTGCCAGCAGCCGGGACAGGGCCCAGGGCGAGCAGTACTTC | CASSRDRAQGEQYF
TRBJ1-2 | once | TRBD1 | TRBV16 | TGTGCCAGCAGCCAAGGGGACAGCCTAAAGGGCTACACCTTC | CASSQGDSLKGYTF
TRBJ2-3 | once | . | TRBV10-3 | TGTGCCATCAGCCGACAACTGGGGGGTGGCACAGATACGCAGTATTTT | CAISRQLGGGTDTQYF
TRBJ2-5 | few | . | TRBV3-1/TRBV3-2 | TGTGCCAGCAGCCAAGTCGACAGGACCCAGTACTTC | CASSQVDRTQYF
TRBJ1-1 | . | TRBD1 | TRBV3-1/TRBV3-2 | TGTGCCAGCGCGACAGGGCTGAACACTGAAGCTTTCTTT | CASATGLNTEAFF
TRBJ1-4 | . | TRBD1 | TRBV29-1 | TGCAGCGCCACCTTCACAGGGGTTGAACTGTTTTTT | CSATFTGVELFF
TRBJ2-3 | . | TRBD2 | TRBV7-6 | TGTGCCAGCAGCTTCCGGCTAGCGGGAACAGATACGCAGTATTTT | CASSFRLAGTDTQYF
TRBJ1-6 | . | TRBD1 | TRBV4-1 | TGCGCCAGCAGCCAAGAAAGGGGGCGCAAGGGAGGATCACCCCTCCACTTT | CASSQERGRKGGSPLHF
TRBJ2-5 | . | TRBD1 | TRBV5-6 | TGTGCCAGCAGCTATGGGACAGGGCAGTACCAAGAGACCCAGTACTTC | CASSYGTGQYQETQYF
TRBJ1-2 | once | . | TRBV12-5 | TGTGCTAGTGGCGACTATGGCTACACCTTC | CASGDYGYTF
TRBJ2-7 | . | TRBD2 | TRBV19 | TGTGCCAGTAGCATACTGGGACTAGCGGGGGGGGCGAGCTCCTACGAGCAGTACTTC | CASSILGLAGGASSYEQYF
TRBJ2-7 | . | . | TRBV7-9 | TGTGCCAGCAGTCCGAGCGCGGTGAGCTCCTACGAGCAGTACTTC | CASSPSAVSSYEQYF
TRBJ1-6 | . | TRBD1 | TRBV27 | TGTGCCAGCAGTTCCGGGACAGGGACCTCACCCCTCCACTTT | CASSSGTGTSPLHF
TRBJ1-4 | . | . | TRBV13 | TGTGCCAGCAGCCCCCATGGGGAGAATGAAAAACTGTTTTTT | CASSPHGENEKLFF
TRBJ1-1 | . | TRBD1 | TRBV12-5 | TGTGCTAGTGGTTTGGTAGTTAACCGGGACAGATTTAACACTGAAGCTTTCTTT | CASGLVVNRDRFNTEAFF
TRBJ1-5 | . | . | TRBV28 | TGTGCCAGCAGTTTTTTCCGGGAACCCCAGCATTTT | CASSFFREPQHF
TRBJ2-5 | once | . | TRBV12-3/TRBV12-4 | TGTGCCAGCACCTCCCACATACAAGAGACCCAGTACTTC | CASTSHIQETQYF
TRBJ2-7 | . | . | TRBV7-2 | TGTGCCAGCAGCTCAGGGTTGTGGAACGAGCAGTACTTC | CASSSGLWNEQYF
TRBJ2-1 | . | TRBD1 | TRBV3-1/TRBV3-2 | TGTGCCAGCAGCGAAGACAGGGGACCCTACAATGAGCAGTTCTTC | CASSEDRGPYNEQFF
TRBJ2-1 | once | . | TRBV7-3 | TGTGCCAGCAGCTTAAGCCCGGGGAGGCATGAGCAGTTCTTC | CASSLSPGRHEQFF
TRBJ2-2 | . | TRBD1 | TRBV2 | TGTGCCAGCAGGGAACGGACAGGGCCCGGGGAGCTGTTTTTT | CASRERTGPGELFF
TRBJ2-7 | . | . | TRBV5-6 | TGTGCCAGCAGCTTGGTTAGGTCGCAGGGGAACTACGAGCAGTACTTC | CASSLVRSQGNYEQYF
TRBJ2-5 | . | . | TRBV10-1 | TGCGCCAGCAGTGAGTCCGGAGGGGAAGGGCAAGAGACCCAGTACTTC | CASSESGGEGQETQYF
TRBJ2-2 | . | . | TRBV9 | TGTGCCAGCAGCGGCGGGACCCCGAACACCGGGGAGCTGTTTTTT | CASSGGTPNTGELFF
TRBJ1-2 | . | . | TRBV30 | TGTGCCTGGACCGACACGAACTATGGCTACACCTTC | CAWTDTNYGYTF
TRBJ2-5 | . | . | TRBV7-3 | TGTGCCAGCAGCTTAAACGGTATCGCCCAAGAGACCCAGTACTTC | CASSLNGIAQETQYF
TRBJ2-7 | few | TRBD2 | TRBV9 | TGTGCCAGCAGCGTAGCGCTAGCGGGGGGTAACTCCTACGAGCAGTACTTC | CASSVALAGGNSYEQYF
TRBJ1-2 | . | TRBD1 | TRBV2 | TGTGCCAGCGCGGGGACAGGACTCTCCTTC | CASAGTGLSF
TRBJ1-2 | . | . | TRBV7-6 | TGTGCCAGCAGCTTAAATCCCCCGGACAGTTCTAACTATGGCTACACCTTC | CASSLNPPDSSNYGYTF
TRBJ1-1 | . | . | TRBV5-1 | TGCGCCAGCAGCCCAGGGTGGAACACTGAAGCTTTCTTT | CASSPGWNTEAFF
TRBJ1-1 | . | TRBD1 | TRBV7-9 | TGTGCCAGCAGCTCACGACAGGGGAGCCCAAGGTGGGCTGAAGCTTTCTTT | CASSSRQGSPRWAEAFF
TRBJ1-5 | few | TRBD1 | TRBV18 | TGTGCCAGCTCAGCTTCGGGACAGGGTCATCAGCCCCAGCATTTT | CASSASGQGHQPQHF
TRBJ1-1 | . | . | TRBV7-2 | TGTGCCAGCAGCCCCTTTGGGGGGGCTAACACTGAAGCTTTCTTT | CASSPFGGANTEAFF
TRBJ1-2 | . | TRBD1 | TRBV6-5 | TGTGCCAGCAGCCGCTCGACAGGGGGGTATGGCTACACCTTC | CASSRSTGGYGYTF
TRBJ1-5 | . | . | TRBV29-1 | TGCAGCGTACAGGACTATAGCAATCAGCCCCAGCATTTT | CSVQDYSNQPQHF
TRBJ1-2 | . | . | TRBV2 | TGTGCCAGCAGTGAGATCAGGGCAAGTTCGACCTTC | CASSEIRASSTF
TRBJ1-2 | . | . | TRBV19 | TGTGCCAGTAGTATAGGGGCAGGGGCTCACTATGGCTACACCTTC | CASSIGAGAHYGYTF
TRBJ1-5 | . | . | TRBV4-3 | TGCGCCAGCAGCCTCTGGTGGGGGGAAGGTCAGCCCCAGCATTTT | CASSLWWGEGQPQHF
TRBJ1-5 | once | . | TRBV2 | TGTGCCAGCAGTGAAGGGACACTAAGCAATCAGCCCCAGCATTTT | CASSEGTLSNQPQHF
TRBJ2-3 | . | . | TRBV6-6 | TGTGCCAGCAGGCCTCCAGGCTCTAGCACAGATACGCAGTATTTT | CASRPPGSSTDTQYF
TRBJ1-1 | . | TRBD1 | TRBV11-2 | TGTGCCAGCTCCGACCCCCGACAGGGTGGGAACACTGAAGCTTTCTTT | CASSDPRQGGNTEAFF
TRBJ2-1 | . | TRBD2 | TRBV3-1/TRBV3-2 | TGTGCCAGCTCCGGACTAGCGGCGGGCAATGAGCAGTTCTTC | CASSGLAAGNEQFF
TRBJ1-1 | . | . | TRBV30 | TGTGCCTGGAGTGTAGTGAGAGAAGCTTTCTTT | CAWSVVREAFF
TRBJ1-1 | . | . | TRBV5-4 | TGTGCCAGCAGCCTGCTCGGAGGCACTGAAGCTTTCTTT | CASSLLGGTEAFF